Sequencing of this T cell receptor beta chain was carried out in a study of blood T cell repertoires in COVID-19. Whole-study context: Sites in the United States, Italy and Spain provided acute and convalescent COVID-19 samples. The analysed material was cDNA or gDNA that came from T cells, B-cell-depleted T cells, or PBMCs.

In the study's own analysis: How many nucleated cells were present was estimated from reference gene primer amplification. The table came from immunoSEQ multiplex PCR; TCRdb's copy has only in-frame clones and leaves some out. The V and J calls and the clone size are those of that table, but D and trimming were determined from the DNA. The sample carries approximately 150,000 clones, 87% recorded once. Germline V lookup: CDR1 MNHEY, CDR2 SVGAGI. The CDR3 runs 11 residues. V was pared by 7 bases and J by 3 bases, with 4 bases between. This TCR derives from a woman between 50 and 59 years old with acute or convalescent COVID-19. The V gene is TRBV6-5, the J gene TRBJ1-3; D not resolved. Sequenced material: peripheral blood. CDR3 DNA: TGTGCCAGCATCTTTGGAAACACCATATATTTT. This sequence encodes CASIFGNTIYF.